These T cell receptor beta chains were read from a single sample in a study of T cell responses to AZD1222 COVID-19 vaccine. The protocol was immunoSEQ multiplex PCR, while the TCRdb copy is restricted to in-frame clones and leaves out a portion. This sample carries more than 150,000 clones, approximately 90% of them seen once, and the ten largest clones take 5% to 7%. The source material was peripheral blood, sampled on day 0 of AZD1222 vaccination. These TCRs come from an adult in good health. Each CDR3 is given with its conserved first and last residue. D genes are given only for firm matches. The size of a clone is reported for some rows only, either as once, few or many, or as a class for expanded clones.

v_gene: TRBV7-7; d_gene: .; j_gene: TRBJ2-2; abundance: .; CDR3aa: CASSLEGGDTGELFF; CDR3nt: TGTGCCAGCAGCCTCGAGGGCGGGGATACCGGGGAGCTGTTTTTT
v_gene: TRBV12-3/TRBV12-4; d_gene: .; j_gene: TRBJ1-3; abundance: .; CDR3aa: CASSFGNTIYF; CDR3nt: TGTGCCAGCAGTTTCGGAAACACCATATATTTT
v_gene: TRBV7-2; d_gene: TRBD1; j_gene: TRBJ2-7; abundance: .; CDR3aa: CASSSQGAGGYEQYF; CDR3nt: TGTGCCAGCAGCTCACAGGGGGCGGGTGGCTACGAGCAGTACTTC
v_gene: TRBV18; d_gene: TRBD2; j_gene: TRBJ2-7; abundance: .; CDR3aa: CASSPGLGTYEQYF; CDR3nt: TGTGCCAGCTCACCTGGACTAGGCACCTACGAGCAGTACTTC
v_gene: TRBV6-1; d_gene: .; j_gene: TRBJ2-7; abundance: .; CDR3aa: CASSERVSYEQYF; CDR3nt: TGTGCCAGCAGTGAAAGAGTATCGTACGAGCAGTACTTC
v_gene: TRBV28; d_gene: .; j_gene: TRBJ1-5; abundance: .; CDR3aa: CASSYDEPQHF; CDR3nt: TGTGCCAGCAGTTACGACGAGCCCCAGCATTTT
v_gene: TRBV7-2; d_gene: .; j_gene: TRBJ2-7; abundance: .; CDR3aa: CASSVNVGLTSSYEQYF; CDR3nt: TGTGCCAGCAGCGTAAACGTGGGACTGACCAGCTCCTACGAGCAGTACTTC
v_gene: TRBV4-2; d_gene: TRBD1; j_gene: TRBJ2-3; abundance: .; CDR3aa: CASSQGSGGQGFTDTQYF; CDR3nt: TGTGCCAGCAGCCAAGGAAGTGGGGGACAGGGATTCACAGATACGCAGTATTTT
v_gene: TRBV5-4; d_gene: .; j_gene: TRBJ2-7; abundance: .; CDR3aa: CASSLDGYEQYF; CDR3nt: TGTGCCAGCAGCCTCGACGGCTACGAGCAGTACTTC
v_gene: TRBV28; d_gene: .; j_gene: TRBJ2-7; abundance: .; CDR3aa: CASSLSGTGTYEQYF; CDR3nt: TGTGCCAGCAGTTTAAGCGGGACAGGTACCTACGAGCAGTACTTC
v_gene: TRBV19; d_gene: TRBD1; j_gene: TRBJ1-5; abundance: .; CDR3aa: CASKGRGQLNQPQHF; CDR3nt: TGTGCCAGTAAAGGTCGGGGACAGTTGAATCAGCCCCAGCATTTT
v_gene: TRBV5-5; d_gene: .; j_gene: TRBJ2-7; abundance: .; CDR3aa: CASSLGGTAYEQYF; CDR3nt: TGTGCCAGCAGCTTGGGGGGGACGGCCTACGAGCAGTACTTC
v_gene: TRBV28; d_gene: .; j_gene: TRBJ1-2; abundance: .; CDR3aa: CASSSAPRGDGYTF; CDR3nt: TGTGCCAGCAGTTCCGCCCCCAGGGGAGATGGCTACACCTTC
v_gene: TRBV19; d_gene: TRBD1; j_gene: TRBJ1-5; abundance: .; CDR3aa: CGGGDRGLSNQPQHF; CDR3nt: TGTGGGGGCGGGGACAGGGGACTTAGCAATCAGCCCCAGCATTTT
v_gene: TRBV13; d_gene: .; j_gene: TRBJ2-5; abundance: .; CDR3aa: CASSSLGETQYF; CDR3nt: TGTGCCAGCAGCTCCCTAGGAGAGACCCAGTACTTC
v_gene: TRBV13; d_gene: .; j_gene: TRBJ1-1; abundance: .; CDR3aa: CASSLRPVSNTEAFF; CDR3nt: TGTGCCAGCAGCTTACGCCCAGTTTCCAACACTGAAGCTTTCTTT
v_gene: TRBV5-1; d_gene: .; j_gene: TRBJ1-4; abundance: .; CDR3aa: CASSEERATNEKLFF; CDR3nt: TGCGCCAGCAGCGAGGAGAGGGCAACTAATGAAAAACTGTTTTTT
v_gene: TRBV28; d_gene: TRBD1; j_gene: TRBJ2-3; abundance: few; CDR3aa: CASSWTGFTQYF; CDR3nt: TGTGCCAGCAGTTGGACAGGGTTTACGCAGTATTTT
v_gene: TRBV7-2; d_gene: .; j_gene: TRBJ1-2; abundance: .; CDR3aa: CASSLISGLSGYTF; CDR3nt: TGTGCCAGCAGCTTAATTTCGGGGCTCTCAGGCTACACCTTC
v_gene: TRBV24-1; d_gene: .; j_gene: TRBJ2-3; abundance: .; CDR3aa: CATSDLWQTDTQYF; CDR3nt: TGTGCCACCAGTGATTTGTGGCAGACAGATACGCAGTATTTT
v_gene: TRBV15; d_gene: .; j_gene: TRBJ1-4; abundance: .; CDR3aa: CATSRDRGFNEKLFF; CDR3nt: TGTGCCACCAGCAGAGATCGGGGATTTAATGAAAAACTGTTTTTT
v_gene: TRBV7-9; d_gene: .; j_gene: TRBJ1-1; abundance: .; CDR3aa: CASSLARTVNTEAFF; CDR3nt: TGTGCCAGCAGCTTAGCCCGGACGGTGAACACTGAAGCTTTCTTT
v_gene: TRBV6-1; d_gene: .; j_gene: TRBJ1-5; abundance: .; CDR3aa: CASSEGGPLQPQHF; CDR3nt: TGTGCCAGCAGTGAAGGGGGGCCCCTTCAGCCCCAGCATTTT
v_gene: TRBV7-8; d_gene: .; j_gene: TRBJ2-5; abundance: .; CDR3aa: CASSIRAGLQGQETQYF; CDR3nt: TGTGCCAGCAGCATTAGGGCGGGGCTACAGGGCCAAGAGACCCAGTACTTC
v_gene: TRBV3-1/TRBV3-2; d_gene: .; j_gene: TRBJ1-1; abundance: once; CDR3aa: CASSQAAGTNTEAFF; CDR3nt: TGTGCCAGCAGCCAAGCTGCGGGGACGAACACTGAAGCTTTCTTT
v_gene: TRBV7-9; d_gene: TRBD1; j_gene: TRBJ1-4; abundance: .; CDR3aa: CASSSPGQGEREKLFF; CDR3nt: TGTGCCAGCAGCTCGCCCGGACAGGGGGAGCGTGAAAAACTGTTTTTT
v_gene: TRBV30; d_gene: TRBD1; j_gene: TRBJ2-7; abundance: .; CDR3aa: CAWTRQGAWEQYF; CDR3nt: TGTGCCTGGACGAGACAGGGGGCCTGGGAGCAGTACTTC
v_gene: TRBV6-5; d_gene: .; j_gene: TRBJ2-5; abundance: .; CDR3aa: CASSYTGTANQETQYF; CDR3nt: TGTGCCAGCAGTTACACAGGGACCGCTAACCAAGAGACCCAGTACTTC
v_gene: TRBV10-3; d_gene: TRBD2; j_gene: TRBJ2-1; abundance: .; CDR3aa: CAISQREGYNEQFF; CDR3nt: TGTGCCATCAGCCAGCGGGAAGGCTACAATGAGCAGTTCTTC
v_gene: TRBV27; d_gene: TRBD2; j_gene: TRBJ2-7; abundance: .; CDR3aa: CASSSTSGGYEQYF; CDR3nt: TGTGCCAGCAGTTCGACTAGCGGGGGCTACGAGCAGTACTTC
v_gene: TRBV5-6; d_gene: .; j_gene: TRBJ1-2; abundance: .; CDR3aa: CASSLTGGTYSYGYTF; CDR3nt: TGTGCCAGCAGCTTGACGGGCGGGACCTATAGCTATGGCTACACCTTC
v_gene: TRBV18; d_gene: .; j_gene: TRBJ2-2; abundance: .; CDR3aa: CASSPPWGSTGELFF; CDR3nt: TGTGCCAGCTCACCGCCGTGGGGGAGCACCGGGGAGCTGTTTTTT
v_gene: TRBV7-9; d_gene: .; j_gene: TRBJ2-5; abundance: .; CDR3aa: CASSLESGPQETQYF; CDR3nt: TGTGCCAGCAGCTTAGAGTCAGGGCCCCAAGAGACCCAGTACTTC
v_gene: TRBV15; d_gene: .; j_gene: TRBJ2-5; abundance: few; CDR3aa: CATSRDMTSSETQYF; CDR3nt: TGTGCCACCAGCAGAGATATGACTAGTTCGGAGACCCAGTACTTC
v_gene: TRBV7-2; d_gene: TRBD1; j_gene: TRBJ1-5; abundance: .; CDR3aa: CASSLEDRGGQPQHF; CDR3nt: TGTGCCAGCAGCTTAGAGGACAGGGGGGGGCAGCCCCAGCATTTT
v_gene: TRBV16; d_gene: .; j_gene: TRBJ1-2; abundance: .; CDR3aa: CASSQYLNGYTF; CDR3nt: TGTGCCAGCAGCCAATATTTGAACGGCTACACCTTC
v_gene: TRBV30; d_gene: .; j_gene: TRBJ2-6; abundance: .; CDR3aa: CAWSAGSGANVLTF; CDR3nt: TGTGCCTGGAGTGCGGGCTCTGGGGCCAACGTCCTGACTTTC
v_gene: TRBV9; d_gene: .; j_gene: TRBJ1-5; abundance: .; CDR3aa: CASSVGAQGNQPQHF; CDR3nt: TGTGCCAGCAGCGTAGGGGCACAGGGAAATCAGCCCCAGCATTTT
v_gene: TRBV5-1; d_gene: TRBD2; j_gene: TRBJ2-1; abundance: .; CDR3aa: CASRNTGTSGGQFF; CDR3nt: TGCGCCAGCAGAAACACAGGGACTAGCGGGGGCCAGTTCTTC
v_gene: TRBV19; d_gene: .; j_gene: TRBJ2-3; abundance: .; CDR3aa: CASSATLALVVGTQYF; CDR3nt: TGTGCCAGTAGTGCTACACTAGCACTGGTCGTCGGTACGCAGTATTTT
v_gene: TRBV28; d_gene: .; j_gene: TRBJ2-4; abundance: once; CDR3aa: CASSRRGLAKNIQYF; CDR3nt: TGTGCCAGCAGCCGCAGGGGTCTAGCCAAAAACATTCAGTACTTC
v_gene: TRBV7-6; d_gene: TRBD2; j_gene: TRBJ2-2; abundance: .; CDR3aa: CASSLGTSGRASGFHTGELFF; CDR3nt: TGTGCCAGCAGCCTTGGTACTAGCGGGAGGGCCAGTGGATTCCACACCGGGGAGCTGTTTTTT
v_gene: TRBV11-2; d_gene: .; j_gene: TRBJ1-2; abundance: .; CDR3aa: CASSAGGGYTF; CDR3nt: TGTGCCAGCAGCGCGGGTGGGGGCTACACCTTC
v_gene: TRBV18; d_gene: TRBD1; j_gene: TRBJ2-3; abundance: .; CDR3aa: CASSPPGQGGNTQYF; CDR3nt: TGTGCCAGCTCACCGCCGGGACAGGGGGGGAATACGCAGTATTTT
v_gene: TRBV4-1; d_gene: TRBD1; j_gene: TRBJ1-5; abundance: .; CDR3aa: CASSPQTGHNQPQHF; CDR3nt: TGCGCCAGCAGCCCGCAGACAGGGCACAATCAGCCCCAGCATTTT
v_gene: TRBV6-5; d_gene: .; j_gene: TRBJ1-2; abundance: .; CDR3aa: CASRLGLDGYTF; CDR3nt: TGTGCCAGCCGCCTGGGGCTAGATGGCTACACCTTC
v_gene: TRBV2; d_gene: .; j_gene: TRBJ2-5; abundance: few; CDR3aa: CASRKPGRETQYF; CDR3nt: TGTGCCAGCAGGAAACCAGGAAGGGAGACCCAGTACTTC
v_gene: TRBV10-3; d_gene: TRBD1; j_gene: TRBJ1-4; abundance: once; CDR3aa: CASARDREGEKLFF; CDR3nt: TGTGCCAGCGCCCGCGACAGGGAGGGGGAAAAACTGTTTTTT